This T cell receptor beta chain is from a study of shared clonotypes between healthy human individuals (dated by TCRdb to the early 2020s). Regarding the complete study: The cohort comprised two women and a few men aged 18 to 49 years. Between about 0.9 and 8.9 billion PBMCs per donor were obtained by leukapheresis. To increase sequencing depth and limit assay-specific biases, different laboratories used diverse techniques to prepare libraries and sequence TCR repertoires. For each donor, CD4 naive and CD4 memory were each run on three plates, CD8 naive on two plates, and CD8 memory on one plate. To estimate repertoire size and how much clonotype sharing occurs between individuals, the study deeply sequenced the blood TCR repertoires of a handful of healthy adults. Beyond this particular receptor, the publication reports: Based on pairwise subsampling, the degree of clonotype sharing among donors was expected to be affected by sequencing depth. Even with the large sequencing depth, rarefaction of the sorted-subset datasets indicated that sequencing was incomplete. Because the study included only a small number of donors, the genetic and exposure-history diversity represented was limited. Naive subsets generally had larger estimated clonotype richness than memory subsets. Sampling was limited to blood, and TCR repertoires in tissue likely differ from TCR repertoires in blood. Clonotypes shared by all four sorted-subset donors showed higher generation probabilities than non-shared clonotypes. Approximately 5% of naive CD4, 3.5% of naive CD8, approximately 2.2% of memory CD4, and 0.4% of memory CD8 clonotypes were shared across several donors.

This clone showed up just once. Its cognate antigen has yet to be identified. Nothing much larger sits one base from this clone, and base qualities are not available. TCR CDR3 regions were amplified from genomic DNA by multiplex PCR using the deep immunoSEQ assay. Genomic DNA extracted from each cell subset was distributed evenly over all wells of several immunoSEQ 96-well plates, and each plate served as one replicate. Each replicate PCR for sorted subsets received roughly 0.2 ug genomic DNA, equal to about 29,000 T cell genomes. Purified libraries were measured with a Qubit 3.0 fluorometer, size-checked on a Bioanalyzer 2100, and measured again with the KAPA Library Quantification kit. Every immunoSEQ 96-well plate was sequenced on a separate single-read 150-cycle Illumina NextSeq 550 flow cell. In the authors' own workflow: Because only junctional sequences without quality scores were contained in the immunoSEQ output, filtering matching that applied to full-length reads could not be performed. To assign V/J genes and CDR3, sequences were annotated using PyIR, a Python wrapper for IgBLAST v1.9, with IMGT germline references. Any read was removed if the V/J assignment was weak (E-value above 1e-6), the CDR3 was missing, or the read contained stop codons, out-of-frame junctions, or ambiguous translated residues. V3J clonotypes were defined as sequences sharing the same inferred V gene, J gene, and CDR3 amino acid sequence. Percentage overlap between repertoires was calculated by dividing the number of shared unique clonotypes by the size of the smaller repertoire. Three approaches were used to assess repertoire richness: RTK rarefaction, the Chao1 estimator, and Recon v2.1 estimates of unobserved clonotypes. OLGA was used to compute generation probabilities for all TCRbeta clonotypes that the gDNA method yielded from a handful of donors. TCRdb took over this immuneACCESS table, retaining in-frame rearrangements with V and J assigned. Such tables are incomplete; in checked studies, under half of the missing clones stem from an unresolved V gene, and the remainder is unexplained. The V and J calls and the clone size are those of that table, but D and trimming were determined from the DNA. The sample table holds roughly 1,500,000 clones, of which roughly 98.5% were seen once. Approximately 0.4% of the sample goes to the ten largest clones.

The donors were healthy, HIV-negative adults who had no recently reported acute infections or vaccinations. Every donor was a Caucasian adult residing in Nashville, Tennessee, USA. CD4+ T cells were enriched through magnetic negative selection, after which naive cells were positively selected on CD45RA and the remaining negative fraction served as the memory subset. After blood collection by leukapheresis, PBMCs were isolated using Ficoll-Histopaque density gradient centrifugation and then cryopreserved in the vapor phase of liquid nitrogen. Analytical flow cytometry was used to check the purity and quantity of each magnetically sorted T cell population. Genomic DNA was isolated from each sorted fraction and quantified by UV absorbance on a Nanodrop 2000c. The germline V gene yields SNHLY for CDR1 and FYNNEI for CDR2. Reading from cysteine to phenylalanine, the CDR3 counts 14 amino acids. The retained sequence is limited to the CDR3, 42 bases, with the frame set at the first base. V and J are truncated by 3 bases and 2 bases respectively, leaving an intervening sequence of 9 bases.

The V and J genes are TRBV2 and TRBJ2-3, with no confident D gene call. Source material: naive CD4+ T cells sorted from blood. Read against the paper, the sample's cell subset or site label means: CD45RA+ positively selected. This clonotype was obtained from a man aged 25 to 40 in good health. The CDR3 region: CASSDSTVTDTQYF. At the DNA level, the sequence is TGTGCCAGCAGTGATTCGACCGTCACAGATACGCAGTATTTT.